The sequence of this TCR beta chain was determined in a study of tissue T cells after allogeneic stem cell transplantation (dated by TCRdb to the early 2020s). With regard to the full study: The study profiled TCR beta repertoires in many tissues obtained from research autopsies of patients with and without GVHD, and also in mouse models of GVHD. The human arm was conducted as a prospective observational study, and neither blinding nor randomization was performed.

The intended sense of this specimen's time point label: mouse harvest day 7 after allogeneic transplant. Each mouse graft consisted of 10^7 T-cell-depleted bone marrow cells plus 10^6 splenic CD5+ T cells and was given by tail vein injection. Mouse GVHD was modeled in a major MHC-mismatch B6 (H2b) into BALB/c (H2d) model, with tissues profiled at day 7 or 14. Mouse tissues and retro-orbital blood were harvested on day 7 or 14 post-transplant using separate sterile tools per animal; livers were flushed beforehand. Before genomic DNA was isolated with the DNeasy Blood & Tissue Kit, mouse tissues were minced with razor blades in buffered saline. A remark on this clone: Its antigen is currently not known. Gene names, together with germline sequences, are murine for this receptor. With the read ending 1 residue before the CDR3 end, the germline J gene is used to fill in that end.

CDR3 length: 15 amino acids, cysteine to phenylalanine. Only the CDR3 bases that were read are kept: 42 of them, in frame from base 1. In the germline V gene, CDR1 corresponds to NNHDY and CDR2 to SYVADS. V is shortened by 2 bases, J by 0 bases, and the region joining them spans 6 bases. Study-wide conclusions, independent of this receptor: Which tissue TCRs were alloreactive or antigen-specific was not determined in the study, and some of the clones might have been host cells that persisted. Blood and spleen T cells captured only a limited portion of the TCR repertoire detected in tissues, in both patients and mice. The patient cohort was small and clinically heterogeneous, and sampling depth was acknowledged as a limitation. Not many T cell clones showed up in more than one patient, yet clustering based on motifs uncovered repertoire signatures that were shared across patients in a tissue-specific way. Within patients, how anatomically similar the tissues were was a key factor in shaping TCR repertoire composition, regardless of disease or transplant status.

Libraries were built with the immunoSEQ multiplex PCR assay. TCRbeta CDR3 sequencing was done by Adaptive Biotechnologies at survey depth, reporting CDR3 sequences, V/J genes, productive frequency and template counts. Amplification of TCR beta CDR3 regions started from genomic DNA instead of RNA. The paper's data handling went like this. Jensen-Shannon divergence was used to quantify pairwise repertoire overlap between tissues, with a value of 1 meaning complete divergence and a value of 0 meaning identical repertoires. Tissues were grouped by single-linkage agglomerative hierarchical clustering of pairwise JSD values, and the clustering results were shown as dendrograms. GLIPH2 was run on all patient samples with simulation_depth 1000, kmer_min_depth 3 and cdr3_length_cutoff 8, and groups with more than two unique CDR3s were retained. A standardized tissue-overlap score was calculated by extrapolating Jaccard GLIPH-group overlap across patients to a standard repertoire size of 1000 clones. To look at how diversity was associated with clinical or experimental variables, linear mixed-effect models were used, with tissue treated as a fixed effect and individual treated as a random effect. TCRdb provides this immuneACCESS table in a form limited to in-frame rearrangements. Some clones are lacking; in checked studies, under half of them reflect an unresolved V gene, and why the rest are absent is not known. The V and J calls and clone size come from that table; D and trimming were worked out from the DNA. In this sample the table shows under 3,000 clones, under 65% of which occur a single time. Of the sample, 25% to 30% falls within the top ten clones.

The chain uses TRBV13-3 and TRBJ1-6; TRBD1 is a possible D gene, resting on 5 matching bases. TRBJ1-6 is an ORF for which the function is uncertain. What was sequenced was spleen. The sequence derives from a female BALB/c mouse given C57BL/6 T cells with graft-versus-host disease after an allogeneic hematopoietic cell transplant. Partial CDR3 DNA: TGTGCCAGCAGTGACAGGGTTTCCTATAATTCGCCCCTCTAC. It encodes CASSDRVSYNSPLY. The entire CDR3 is CASSDRVSYNSPLYF.